This is a list of T cell receptor beta chains from one sample in a study of OX40 agonist ivuxolimab in advanced cancers. Assay used: immunoSEQ multiplex PCR; TCRdb lists only in-frame clones, some missing. The table has approximately 92,000 clones, approximately 80% seen once. The sample here was CD4+ or CD8+ T cells sorted from blood, taken in a trial of the OX40 agonist ivuxolimab. These receptors all come from an adult with an advanced solid tumor such as melanoma, head and neck, liver or kidney cancer. Both conserved end residues are part of each CDR3. A D gene is named only where the DNA matches it firmly.

>TRBJ2-5|TRBV5-1|TRBD2
CASSPREAQETQYF
>TRBJ1-3|TRBV9|-
CASSVVAELTSGNTIYF
>TRBJ2-4|TRBV7-2|-
CASSLGKNIQYF
>TRBJ1-5|TRBV7-9|TRBD1
CASSLGDGQGGNQPQHF
>TRBJ1-1|TRBV5-8|TRBD1
CASSLDRGHDTEAFF
>TRBJ2-7|TRBV4-2|-
CASSQEIEMIRPSGDEQYF
>TRBJ2-7|TRBV5-1|-
CASSGLQGSYEQYF
>TRBJ1-4|TRBV6-5|TRBD1
CASGQGDNEKLFF
>TRBJ1-5|TRBV6-5|-
CASSYSRGQRQPQHF
>TRBJ2-7|TRBV7-8|TRBD2
CASSLVGLAVFPHYEQYF
>TRBJ1-1|TRBV2|-
CASPLNTEAFF
>TRBJ1-2|TRBV2|-
CASSVGGGNYGYTF
>TRBJ2-1|TRBV19|TRBD1
CASSIDRAPANEQFF
>TRBJ2-2|TRBV4-3|TRBD2
CASSQLSGGQNTGELFF
>TRBJ2-5|TRBV10-3|-
CATGGGGWETQYF
>TRBJ2-1|TRBV4-1|-
CASSQDWARKGEFF
>TRBJ2-1|TRBV5-6|-
CASSFGLGNEQFF
>TRBJ1-6|TRBV2|-
CASSGRGNSPLHF
>TRBJ1-2|TRBV4-2|-
CASSEEGGLGGYTF
>TRBJ1-1|TRBV10-3|TRBD1
CAGQRGQGTEAFF
>TRBJ2-1|TRBV4-3|-
CASSQDWSGPSYNEQFF
>TRBJ2-7|TRBV1|-
CTSKVIIGGPNYEQYF
>TRBJ1-5|TRBV19|-
CASTDGYSNQPQHF
>TRBJ1-3|TRBV18|-
CASSPRAGASGNTIYF
>TRBJ1-5|TRBV6-6|-
CASSSDGPQPQHF
>TRBJ1-1|TRBV4-3|TRBD1
CASSQDYRGGTEAFF
>TRBJ1-6|TRBV7-2|-
CAIRTDNSPLHF
>TRBJ2-7|TRBV10-2|-
CASSEGAYEQYF
>TRBJ2-7|TRBV2|TRBD1
CASSVGTVADEQYF
>TRBJ1-6|TRBV19|-
CASKTGLHF
>TRBJ1-2|TRBV29-1|TRBD1
CSAYQQGSYGSYGYTF
>TRBJ2-7|TRBV19|TRBD2
CASSIAGGSYEQYF
>TRBJ2-3|TRBV10-3|-
CAITGPSTDTQYF
>TRBJ2-3|TRBV5-8|-
CASVLRESTDTQYF
>TRBJ1-3|TRBV30|-
CAWSVATGISSGNTIYF
>TRBJ2-2|TRBV7-2|-
CASSSPIIGGNTGELFF
>TRBJ1-2|TRBV27|TRBD1
CASSPTGQGNYGYTF
>TRBJ1-5|TRBV18|-
CASYTRVCNQPQHF
>TRBJ2-3|TRBV19|TRBD1
CASSIEVTGVGTDTQYF
>TRBJ2-2|TRBV7-8|-
CASSLYSAFNTGELFF
>TRBJ1-2|TRBV19|TRBD1
CASTDPRQGSRLNYGYTF
>TRBJ1-5|TRBV6-6|-
CASSYSGDGLNQPQHF
>TRBJ2-1|TRBV6-1|TRBD1
CASSELQGALTYNEQFF
>TRBJ2-7|TRBV19|-
CASKARTEKNEQYF
>TRBJ1-2|TRBV7-8|TRBD1
CASSLRGLAGYTF
>TRBJ1-4|TRBV2|-
CASSEGILVFF
>TRBJ2-3|TRBV5-1|-
CASSLGVGGPPSTDTQYF
>TRBJ2-2|TRBV15|-
CATGEANTGELFF
>TRBJ1-5|TRBV18|TRBD1
CASSRGDRWSNQPQHF
>TRBJ2-3|TRBV2|-
CASSDLFNGADTQYF
>TRBJ2-3|TRBV4-1|TRBD2
CASSSQPGLAGGSTDTQYF
>TRBJ2-1|TRBV5-1|TRBD1
CASSSGTGGPKEQFF
>TRBJ2-7|TRBV4-2|-
CASSQGVSPSYEQYF